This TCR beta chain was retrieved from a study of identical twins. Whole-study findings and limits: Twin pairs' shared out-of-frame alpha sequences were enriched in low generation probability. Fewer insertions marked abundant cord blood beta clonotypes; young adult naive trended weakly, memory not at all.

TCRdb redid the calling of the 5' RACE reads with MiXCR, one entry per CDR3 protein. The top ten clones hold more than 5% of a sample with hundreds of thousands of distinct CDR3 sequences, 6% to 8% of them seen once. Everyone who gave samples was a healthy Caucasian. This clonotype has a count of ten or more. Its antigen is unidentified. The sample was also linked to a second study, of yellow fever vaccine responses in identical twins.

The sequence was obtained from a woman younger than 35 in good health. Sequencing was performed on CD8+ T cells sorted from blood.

CDR3 in amino acids: CSARDWEQGTSGNTIYF. The CDR3, as DNA: TGCAGTGCTAGAGATTGGGAACAGGGGACGTCTGGAAACACCATATATTTT. V gene TRBV20-1 combines with J gene TRBJ1-3; 7 bases agree with TRBD1. In germline, CDR1 is DFQATT, CDR2 SNEGSKA (reference sequence). J lost 1 base, V lost 0 bases, and 9 bases had no gene match. The CDR3 has 17 residues.